One and the same sample provided the 19 T cell receptor beta chains below, sequenced in a study of blood T cell repertoires in COVID-19. TCRdb keeps only in-frame clones here, not all; method: immunoSEQ multiplex PCR. The sample has about 150,000 clones, around four fifths seen once. Sequencing was performed on PBMCs or T cells enriched from blood (not recorded which). The receptors were gathered from a man between 50 and 59 years old who had recovered from COVID-19.

V gene TRBV28 combines with J gene TRBJ1-1; tentatively, D is TRBD1 (5 bases). Germline loops: CDR1 MDHEN, CDR2 SYDVKM. The V end lost 9 bases, the J end lost 0 bases, and 17 bases lay between the germline ends. The CDR3 length is 15 residues. DNA for the CDR3: TGTGCCAGTTGTTGGGGGGTTACGGTGAACACTGAAGCTTTCTTT. Its translation: CASCWGVTVNTEAFF.

This clone was seen more than once but under ten times. This sequence joins TRBV4-1 and TRBJ1-2; the match to TRBD1 covers 10 bases. The trim removed 4 bases at V and 0 bases at J, leaving 8 bases unmatched. CDR1 is MGHRA, CDR2 YSYEKL, per germline. CDR3 length: 17 amino acids. The CDR3 region has the DNA TGCGCCAGCAGCCCCGGACAGGGGGGCCTAGCTAACTATGGCTACACCTTC. Protein product: CASSPGQGGLANYGYTF.

The V and J genes are TRBV5-1 and TRBJ1-2; D is perhaps TRBD1 (5 bases). The CDR3 is 13 residues long. Germline V gene sequence: CDR1 SGHRS, CDR2 YFSETQ. V was shortened by 4 bases and J by 2 bases, with 9 bases between the two germline ends. The CDR3 DNA follows: TGCGCCAGCAGCCAGACAGAGAACTATGGCTACACCTTC. Protein product: CASSQTENYGYTF.

The chain links TRBV7-2 to TRBJ2-2; weak D call: TRBD2 (6 bases). The CDR3 totals 13 residues. With 11 bases removed from V and 7 bases from J, the gap between germline ends came to 17 bases. Germline-derived CDR1 and CDR2 are SGHTA and FQGNSA. DNA of the CDR3: TGTGCCGGCCGGGGTTACGGGGGCGGGGAGCTGTTTTTT. It yields the protein CAGRGYGGGELFF.

The chain uses TRBV5-1 and TRBJ1-4; 10 bases match TRBD1. Germline V CDR1 and CDR2: SGHRS, YFSETQ. Losses at the gene ends were 2 bases for V and 7 bases for J; bases not matched to a gene: 2. The CDR3 has 14 residues. DNA of the CDR3: TGCGCCAGCAGCTTCGGACAGGGGGGTGAAAAACTGTTTTTT. This translates into CASSFGQGGEKLFF. The entire variable domain, with the rest obtained from reference TRBV5-1 and TRBJ1-4, is as follows: KAGVTQTPRYLIKTRGQQVTLSCSPISGHRSVSWYQQTPGQGLQFLFEYFSETQRNKGNFPGRFSGRQFSNSRSEMNVSTLELGDSALYLCASSFGQGGEKLFFGSGTQLSVL.

This chain uses TRBV18 with TRBJ1-6; 7 nucleotides align to TRBD1. The CDR3 totals 14 residues. V was pared by 3 bases and J by 7 bases, with 3 bases of the junction left unmatched. The germline CDR1 and CDR2 sequences are KGHSH and LQKENI. In DNA, the CDR3 is TGTGCCAGCTCACCGGGACAGACGAATTCACCCCTCCACTTT. This translates into CASSPGQTNSPLHF.

The rearrangement links TRBV7-2 to TRBJ1-6; 8 nucleotides match TRBD1. CDR1 is SGHTA, CDR2 FQGNSA, per germline. The ends lost 6 bases at V and 0 bases at J; junction bases unmatched: 4. This CDR3 region has 16 residues. The CDR3 is CASRGDRSSYNSPLHF. CDR3 nucleotide sequence: TGTGCCAGCAGGGGGGACAGGAGCTCCTATAATTCACCCCTCCACTTT.

This chain uses TRBV4-3 with TRBJ1-4, with a tentative D call TRBD1 (6 bases). CDR1 is LGHNA and CDR2 is YSLEER in the germline V gene. V was cut by 2 bases and J by 0 bases, with 7 bases left in between. The CDR3 covers 15 residues. The CDR3 nucleotides read TGCGCCAGCAGCCAAAGGACAGCAACTAATGAAAAACTGTTTTTT. Its protein is CASSQRTATNEKLFF.

V and J are TRBV6-5 and TRBJ1-2; 11 bases are shared with TRBD1. Germline V CDR1 and CDR2: MNHEY, SVGAGI. Losses at the gene ends were 7 bases for V and 7 bases for J; bases not matched to a gene: 11. The CDR3 runs to 15 residues. For the CDR3, the DNA is TGTGCCAGCACCCATCTCGGACAGGGGGCTATTGGCTACACCTTC. Its translation is CASTHLGQGAIGYTF.

This rearrangement joins TRBV19 to TRBJ2-5, with 7 bases identical to TRBD1. With V trimmed by 3 bases and J by 5 bases, 12 bases remained unmatched. CDR3 length: 16 amino acids. In germline, CDR1 is LNHDA, CDR2 SQIVND (reference sequence). The CDR3 is CASSMGQLLQGETQYF. The CDR3 nucleotides read TGTGCCAGTAGTATGGGACAGCTCCTACAGGGGGAGACCCAGTACTTC.

The J gene is TRBJ2-1, the V gene TRBV3-1 (or the pseudogene TRBV3-2); TRBD1 agrees at 8 bases. V was clipped by 3 bases and J by 1 base; unmatched bases: 11. Germline-derived CDR1 and CDR2 are LGHDT and YNNKEL (reference sequence). The length of the CDR3 is 18 residues. The CDR3 region has the DNA TGTGCCAGCAGCCAGACAGGGGTTCTATCTCGGTCCTACAATGAGCAGTTCTTC. Amino acid sequence: CASSQTGVLSRSYNEQFF.

This clone was picked up a small number of times. The V call is TRBV27, the J call TRBJ2-6; 8 bases align to TRBD2. The CDR3 covers 15 residues. Germline V gene lookup returns CDR1 MNHEY and CDR2 SMNVEV (reference sequence). V shed 7 bases and J 4 bases; nucleotides not matched to a gene: 6. The CDR3 loop reads CASTLRGVGANVLTF. In DNA form, the CDR3 reads TGTGCCAGCACCCTGCGGGGGGTCGGGGCCAACGTCCTGACTTTC.

V gene TRBV3-1 (or the pseudogene TRBV3-2) combines with J gene TRBJ2-1; the D is unclear. CDR3 size: 12 residues. In germline, CDR1 is LGHDT, CDR2 YNNKEL (reference sequence). Trimming took off 6 bases at V and 8 bases at J, with 11 bases between the two ends. The CDR3: CASSSVFDEQFF. CDR3 DNA sequence: TGTGCCAGCAGTTCCGTCTTCGATGAGCAGTTCTTC.

The chain is built from TRBV6-2 or TRBV6-3 and TRBJ2-5, with D possibly matching TRBD2 (5 bases). Germline V gives CDR1 MNHEY, CDR2 SVGEGT. The CDR3 contains 12 residues. Trimming took 5 bases from V and 9 from J, leaving 13 bases between them. CDR3 DNA: TGTGCCAGCAGTACGACACTAGTCTCCCAGTACTTC. It encodes CASSTTLVSQYF.

The chain links TRBV9 to TRBJ2-5; 14 bases are shared with TRBD2. This CDR3 spans 16 amino acids. Germline CDR1 SGDLS, CDR2 YYNGEE. Trimming at V came to 2 bases and at J to 5 bases, leaving 5 bases not matched to a gene. CDR3 bases: TGTGCCAGCAGCGTGACTAGCGGGGGGGCCTGGGAGACCCAGTACTTC. This gives the protein CASSVTSGGAWETQYF.

The CDR3, as DNA: TGTGCCAGCACCCGTTCGCAGGGTAACACCGGGGAGCTGTTTTTT. Protein product: CASTRSQGNTGELFF. The chain has TRBV27 and TRBJ2-2; the D gene is possibly TRBD1 (5 bases). Germline V CDR1 and CDR2: MNHEY, SMNVEV (reference sequence). Trimming removed 7 bases from V and 2 bases from J, with 14 bases in between. This CDR3 is 15 amino acids long.

The gene calls are TRBV18 and TRBJ1-6, with TRBD1 as a possible D gene (5 bases). From germline, CDR1 is KGHSH and CDR2 LQKENI. V was cut by 4 bases and J by 5 bases, with 9 bases left in between. The CDR3 loop spans 14 amino acids. This CDR3 is CASSLDRHNSPLHF. CDR3 nucleotide sequence: TGTGCCAGCTCACTCGACAGACATAATTCACCCCTCCACTTT.

V is TRBV2 and J is TRBJ2-2; TRBD1 agrees at 10 bases. This CDR3 has 15 residues. V was clipped by 3 bases and J by 6 bases; unmatched bases: 4. Per the germline V gene, CDR1 is SNHLY and CDR2 is FYNNEI. CDR3 bases: TGTGCCAGCAGTGAGCAGGGACAGGGGTCCGGGGAGCTGTTTTTT. This codes for CASSEQGQGSGELFF.

DNA of the CDR3: TGTGCCAGCAGCAGAACAGGGGATGACGGCTACACCTTC. This sequence encodes CASSRTGDDGYTF. V is TRBV7-9 and J is TRBJ1-2; TRBD1 agrees at 7 bases. V was pared by 5 bases and J by 8 bases, with 8 bases of the junction left unmatched. This CDR3 has 13 residues. Germline-derived CDR1 and CDR2 are SEHNR and FQNEAQ (reference sequence).